The rows below give T cell receptor beta chains drawn from one sample of a study. TCRdb independently ran MiXCR on the 5' RACE reads; one entry per CDR3 protein. Of about 50,000 distinct CDR3 sequences listed, around 26% were seen once; the top ten hold 2.1%. Input material: naive CD4+ T cells sorted from blood. The origin of the receptors is a female donor with breast cancer. Each CDR3 is given with its conserved first and last residue. The D gene is left open where the match is weak. Size values are once, few and many counts, or a class for expanded clones, and some rows have none.

abundance	d_gene	v_gene	j_gene	CDR3aa	CDR3nt
once	TRBD2	TRBV29-1	TRBJ2-7	CSVAAGVSYERYF	TGCAGCGTGGCCGCGGGAGTTTCCTACGAGCGGTACTTC
-	TRBD2	TRBV9	TRBJ2-7	CASSVLRLAGVLVFHEQYF	TGTGCCAGCAGCGTATTAAGACTAGCGGGAGTTTTAGTTTTTCACGAGCAGTACTTC
few	-	TRBV9	TRBJ2-1	CASSAAGERYNEQFF	TGTGCCAGCAGCGCAGCAGGGGAGAGGTACAATGAGCAGTTCTTC
few	-	TRBV28	TRBJ1-5	CASRGALRSGNQPQHF	TGTGCCAGCAGGGGAGCGCTCCGTTCTGGCAATCAGCCCCAGCATTTT
-	-	TRBV12-3/TRBV12-4	TRBJ1-6	CASSLVGGSPLHF	TGTGCCAGCAGTTTGGTCGGGGGTTCACCCCTCCACTTT
-	-	TRBV20-1	TRBJ2-2	CSARAGLNTGELFF	TGCAGTGCTAGAGCCGGGCTTAACACCGGGGAGCTGTTTTTT
many	-	TRBV27	TRBJ1-1	CASSFRGGTEAFF	TGTGCCAGCAGTTTCAGGGGAGGAACTGAAGCTTTCTTT
few	-	TRBV7-2	TRBJ1-1	CASSLGSAGTEAFF	TGTGCCAGCAGCTTAGGGAGTGCGGGCACTGAAGCTTTCTTT
-	TRBD2	TRBV7-3	TRBJ2-1	CASSLGGSTYNEQFF	TGTGCCAGCAGTCTGGGCGGGAGCACCTACAATGAGCAGTTCTTC
few	-	TRBV21-1	TRBJ2-5	CASKRDRDDQETQYF	TGTGCCAGTAAAAGGGACAGGGATGACCAAGAGACCCAGTACTTC
-	-	TRBV5-1	TRBJ2-5	CASNLAGAEEETQYF	TGCGCCAGCAACTTGGCCGGGGCAGAAGAAGAGACCCAGTACTTC
few	-	TRBV3-1	TRBJ2-3	CASSQGDTQYF	TGTGCCAGCAGCCAAGGAGATACGCAGTATTTT
-	TRBD1	TRBV12-3/TRBV12-4	TRBJ2-7	CASRKGQGVREQYF	TGTGCCAGCAGGAAAGGACAGGGAGTGCGGGAGCAGTACTTC
-	TRBD2	TRBV7-8	TRBJ2-3	CASSLVSAGVSDTQYF	TGTGCCAGCAGCTTAGTATCGGCGGGAGTTTCAGATACGCAGTATTTT
few	-	TRBV24-1	TRBJ2-7	CATSDPQRTSRTEQYF	TGTGCCACCAGTGACCCTCAGAGGACCAGCCGCACCGAGCAGTACTTC
-	-	TRBV7-2	TRBJ1-1	CASSLSMEATEAFF	TGTGCCAGCAGCTTAAGTATGGAGGCCACTGAAGCTTTCTTT
-	-	TRBV3-1	TRBJ2-1	CASSQEGRAYNEQLF	TGTGCCAGCAGCCAAGAAGGCAGGGCTTACAATGAGCAGCTCTTC
few	TRBD2	TRBV6-2/TRBV6-3	TRBJ2-1	CASRPSGASGRLRNEQFF	TGTGCCAGCAGACCATCCGGGGCTAGCGGGAGGCTTCGTAATGAGCAGTTCTTC
-	-	TRBV5-1	TRBJ1-2	CASSFGGRLNYGYTF	TGCGCCAGCAGCTTTGGGGGGCGTTTAAACTATGGCTACACCTTC
once	TRBD1	TRBV10-3	TRBJ2-7	CAISRTRGPLKTYEQYF	TGTGCCATCAGTAGAACGAGGGGGCCTCTTAAGACCTACGAGCAGTACTTC
-	-	TRBV12-5	TRBJ1-4	CASGPPTGLNEKLFF	TGTGCTAGTGGACCCCCGACAGGCCTGAATGAAAAACTGTTTTTT
-	-	TRBV3-1	TRBJ1-1	CASSYRQAFNTEAFF	TGTGCCAGCAGCTATAGACAGGCCTTCAACACTGAAGCTTTCTTT
-	TRBD1	TRBV7-2	TRBJ2-3	CASSLVDRGNTDTQYF	TGTGCCAGCAGCTTAGTCGACAGGGGCAACACAGATACGCAGTATTTT
-	-	TRBV11-2	TRBJ2-4	CASSLVRVPTALAKNIQYF	TGTGCCAGCAGCTTGGTTCGCGTCCCGACAGCTCTAGCCAAAAACATTCAGTACTTC
-	-	TRBV6-1	TRBJ1-2	CASRGVSGDGYTF	TGTGCCAGCAGAGGGGTTTCAGGAGATGGCTACACCTTC
-	TRBD1	TRBV6-1	TRBJ2-1	CASSEIRGRYNEQFF	TGTGCCAGCAGTGAAATAAGGGGGCGATACAATGAGCAGTTCTTC
-	-	TRBV5-6	TRBJ1-1	CASSLGRSFREAFF	TGTGCCAGCAGCTTGGGTCGCTCCTTCCGGGAAGCTTTCTTT
-	-	TRBV24-1	TRBJ1-5	CATSDTLSNQPQHF	TGTGCCACCAGTGATACGCTTAGCAATCAGCCCCAGCATTTT
few	-	TRBV20-1	TRBJ2-7	CSARDGQNSYEQYF	TGCAGTGCTAGAGACGGACAGAACTCCTACGAGCAGTACTTC
-	-	TRBV2	TRBJ2-7	CASSEVGFEQYF	TGTGCCAGCAGTGAAGTCGGTTTCGAGCAGTACTTC
-	-	TRBV27	TRBJ1-5	CASSLSMGFGNQPQHF	TGTGCCAGCAGTTTATCGATGGGGTTTGGCAATCAGCCCCAGCATTTT